This TCR beta chain was retrieved from a study of blood T cell repertoires in COVID-19. Study in general: T cells, B-cell-depleted T cells, or PBMCs supplied cDNA or gDNA.

Data came from immunoSEQ multiplex PCR; TCRdb stores just in-frame clones and leaves some out. This sample has about 170,000 clones, with around 89% found just once. V was trimmed by 4 bases and J by 5 bases, leaving 5 bases between them. The CDR3 contains 11 residues. The sequencing sample was made of peripheral blood. The source of this sequence is a man aged 45-65 years who had recovered from COVID-19. V is TRBV12-3 or TRBV12-4 and J is TRBJ2-5; unclear D gene. The CDR3 DNA reads as TGTGCCAGCAGTTCGGAGGAGACCCAGTACTTC. It yields the protein CASSSEETQYF.